What follows are 6 T cell receptor beta chains derived from one specimen sequenced in a study of cytomegalovirus exposure and HLA in healthy donors. PCR primers comprised 60 Vbeta and 13 Jbeta primers. The protocol was immunoSEQ multiplex PCR, while the TCRdb copy is restricted to in-frame clones and leaves out a portion. Among 100,000 to 150,000 clones listed, under 20% were seen once. Material for sequencing was PBMCs. The receptors were gathered from a female donor in good health and CMV-seropositive.

The chain uses TRBV6-6 and TRBJ2-2, with D possibly TRBD1 on 7 matching bases. Trimming removed 7 bases at V and 5 bases at J, with 17 bases between. CDR3 length: 15 residues. Germline assignment: CDR1 MNHNY and CDR2 SVGAGI (reference sequence). The CDR3 is CASKTGEVGTGELFF. The CDR3 DNA reads TGTGCCAGCAAAACAGGGGAGGTGGGAACCGGGGAGCTGTTTTTT.

The chain combines TRBV19 with TRBJ2-6; D gene unclear. The germline gives CDR1 LNHDA, CDR2 SQIVND (reference sequence). V lost 6 bases, J lost 0 bases, and 15 bases lay in between. This CDR3 has 17 amino acids. In nucleotides, the CDR3 is TGTGCCAGTAGGACGAGGCAGTCCGACTCTGGGGCCAACGTCCTGACTTTC. Its protein is CASRTRQSDSGANVLTF.

V gene TRBV25-1 combines with J gene TRBJ2-5, with 9 bases matching TRBD1. With V trimmed by 7 bases and J by 5 bases, 2 bases remained unmatched. Germline V gene data show CDR1 as MGHDK and CDR2 as SYGVNS. CDR3 length: 12 amino acids. The CDR3 here is CASNRGRETQYF. The CDR3 DNA reads TGTGCCAGCAACAGGGGGCGGGAGACCCAGTACTTC.

This chain joins TRBV18 and TRBJ2-2; 9 bases are a match to TRBD2. Trimming took 4 bases from V and 0 from J; bases not matched to a gene: 3. This CDR3 is 16 amino acids long. Germline CDR1 is KGHSH and CDR2 is LQKENI. The CDR3: CASSLGLASNTGELFF. CDR3 bases: TGTGCCAGCTCACTAGGACTAGCGTCGAACACCGGGGAGCTGTTTTTT.

The J gene is TRBJ2-7, the V gene TRBV7-9, with 7 nucleotides matching TRBD1. CDR3 length equals 12 residues. The V and J ends lost 10 bases and 6 bases, in that order; junction bases with no gene match: 9. Per the germline V gene, CDR1 is SEHNR and CDR2 is FQNEAQ (reference sequence). The CDR3 here is CAILTGPGEQYF. CDR3 sequence (DNA): TGTGCCATACTGACAGGGCCTGGCGAGCAGTACTTC.

CDR3 amino acids: CAWRPEVRQLYNEQFF. Written as DNA, the CDR3 is TGTGCCTGGAGACCTGAAGTGCGACAGCTATACAATGAGCAGTTCTTC. The chain combines TRBV30 with TRBJ2-1; D might be TRBD1 (5 bases). CDR1 is GTSNPN, CDR2 SVGIG, per germline (reference sequence). This CDR3 has 16 residues. V lost 3 bases, J lost 4 bases, and 19 bases lay in between.